This TCR beta chain was sequenced during a study of blood T cells in healthy people across ages. Staff drew roughly 10 milliliters of peripheral blood from each donor. Primers used in a second PCR of about 6 to 12 cycles were a sample-barcoded 5' primer and a J-beta primer mix. TCRdb processed the 5' RACE reads anew with MiXCR; each CDR3 protein has one entry. The table lists 600,000 or so distinct CDR3 sequences, about 30% of them singletons. Trimming took 6 bases from V and 10 from J, leaving 12 bases between them. CDR3 size: 11 residues. The germline CDR1 and CDR2 sequences are MNHNY and SVGAGI (reference sequence). On this clonotype: This clone may be a read error of a much larger clone one base away. The CDR3 end shows no conserved phenylalanine or tryptophan, and so a read error is likely.

Sequencing used blood. The clonotype comes from a woman aged 80 or over in good health. The rearrangement links TRBV6-6 to TRBJ1-1; no definite D call. CDR3 in amino acids: CASSPLSGAFC. CDR3 sequence (DNA): TGTGCCAGCAGCCCCCTTTCGGGAGCTTTCTGT.